These 10 T cell receptor beta chains share one sample of origin, sequenced in a study of blood T cell repertoires in COVID-19. Produced via immunoSEQ multiplex PCR; TCRdb's table is partial and in-frame only. The sample holds 120,000 or so clones, around 74% seen once. The sequenced sample was peripheral blood. The receptors were gathered from a man in his fifties or sixties with acute or convalescent COVID-19.

The J gene is TRBJ1-6, the V gene TRBV2, with TRBD1 identical over 9 bases. Germline V gene sequence: CDR1 SNHLY, CDR2 FYNNEI. V dropped 7 bases and J dropped 10; count of bases not matched to a gene: 5. The length of the CDR3 is 13 residues. The CDR3 DNA follows: TGTGCCAGCAACGGACAGGGGCTCTCACCCCTCCACTTT. Its protein product is CASNGQGLSPLHF.

The genes are TRBV29-1 and TRBJ1-2; maybe TRBD1 (5 bases). V was shortened by 0 bases and J by 0 bases, with 11 bases between the two germline ends. Germline lookup yields CDR1 SQVTM and CDR2 ANQGSEA. CDR3 size: 15 residues. CDR3: CSVEDSRVSNYGYTF. CDR3 DNA sequence: TGCAGCGTTGAAGATAGCAGGGTCTCTAACTATGGCTACACCTTC. Variable domain in full (rest from reference TRBV29-1 and TRBJ1-2): SAVISQKPSRDICQRGTSLTIQCQVDSQVTMMFWYRQQPGQSLTLIATANQGSEATYESGFVIDKFPISRPNLTFSTLTVSNMSPEDSSIYLCSVEDSRVSNYGYTFGSGTRLTVV.

This clone was seen more than once but under ten times. The V gene is TRBV6-4, the J gene TRBJ2-1; 10 bases agree with TRBD2. Trimming took 2 bases from V and 9 from J; bases not matched to a gene: 4. The CDR3 is 14 residues long. CDR1 and CDR2 (germline): MRHNA, SNTAGT. The CDR3 DNA sequence: TGTGCCAGCAGTGACCTAGCGGGAGTTGGTGAGCAGTTCTTC. Translated, it gives CASSDLAGVGEQFF.

The chain carries TRBV5-1 and TRBJ2-4, with 8 bases aligning to TRBD1. The germline gives CDR1 SGHRS, CDR2 YFSETQ. The CDR3 is 15 amino acids. The ends lost 0 bases at V and 9 bases at J; junction bases unmatched: 8. CDR3 region: CASSLAEQGVGIQYF. CDR3 DNA: TGCGCCAGCAGCTTGGCCGAACAGGGGGTAGGCATTCAGTACTTC.

This clone appeared many times. This sequence joins TRBV18 and TRBJ2-4, with a tentative D call TRBD1 (6 bases). V was cut by 6 bases and J by 4 bases, with 13 bases left in between. Germline-derived CDR1 and CDR2 are KGHSH and LQKENI. This CDR3 spans 14 amino acids. The chain's CDR3 is CASSSVGQKNIQYF. The CDR3 DNA reads as TGTGCCAGCTCGTCCGTAGGACAGAAAAACATTCAGTACTTC.

The J gene is TRBJ2-3, the V gene TRBV24-1, with 11 positions matching TRBD1. The junction had 8 bases not matched to a gene; V was cut back by 5 bases and J by 5 bases. CDR3 length: 16 residues. Germline V CDR1 and CDR2: KGHDR, SFDVKD. CDR3 protein: CATSVGQGAPRDTQYF. The CDR3 DNA reads as TGTGCCACCAGTGTCGGACAGGGGGCGCCGAGAGATACGCAGTATTTT.

The rearrangement uses TRBV6-5 and TRBJ2-1; D gene unclear. V lost 0 bases and J 6 bases, leaving 12 bases between the germline ends. The CDR3 totals 15 residues. Germline CDR1 reads MNHEY; CDR2 reads SVGAGI. CDR3 sequence reads: CASSYSSGPGNEQFF. CDR3 coding DNA: TGTGCCAGCAGTTACTCCAGTGGGCCTGGCAATGAGCAGTTCTTC.

The V gene is TRBV4-2, the J gene TRBJ1-2, with 9 bases matching TRBD1. This CDR3 comprises 16 residues. Germline-derived CDR1 and CDR2 are LGHNA and YNFKEQ. V gave up 10 bases and J gave up 1 base; unmatched junction bases: 13. The CDR3 sequence is CANLGTGPSNNYGYTF. The CDR3 DNA reads TGTGCCAATTTAGGGACAGGGCCATCGAATAACTATGGCTACACCTTC.

The chain is built from TRBV18 and TRBJ2-2; TRBD1 is a possible D gene (6 bases). CDR1 KGHSH and CDR2 LQKENI come from the germline V gene. V was clipped by 6 bases and J by 3 bases, with 17 bases between them. The CDR3 is made up of 16 amino acids. CDR3 in amino acids: CASSPRTGIDTGELFF. CDR3 DNA sequence: TGTGCCAGCTCGCCAAGAACAGGGATCGACACCGGGGAGCTGTTTTTT.

This clone was observed once. CDR3 sequence (DNA): TGCGCCAGCAGCTTGACTGGTAACGCTGAAGCTTTCTTT. It encodes CASSLTGNAEAFF. The rearrangement links TRBV5-1 to TRBJ1-1, with D unresolved. Looked up from germline, CDR1 is SGHRS and CDR2 is YFSETQ. Trimming left V 1 base short and J 6 bases short, with 10 bases between. The CDR3 is 13 amino acids.